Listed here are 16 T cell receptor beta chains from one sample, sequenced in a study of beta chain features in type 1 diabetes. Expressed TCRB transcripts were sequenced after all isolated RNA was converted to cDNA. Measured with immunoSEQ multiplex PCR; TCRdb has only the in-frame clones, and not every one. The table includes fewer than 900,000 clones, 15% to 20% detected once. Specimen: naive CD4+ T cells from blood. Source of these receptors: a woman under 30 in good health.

The CDR3 DNA sequence: TGCGCCAGCAGCTCGGGGGACAGCCTAACAGATACGCAGTATTTT. Translated: CASSSGDSLTDTQYF. V is TRBV5-1 and J is TRBJ2-3; D might be TRBD1 (7 bases). The CDR3 covers 15 residues. Germline assignment: CDR1 SGHRS and CDR2 YFSETQ. The V and J ends lost 3 bases and 3 bases respectively, with 14 bases between them.

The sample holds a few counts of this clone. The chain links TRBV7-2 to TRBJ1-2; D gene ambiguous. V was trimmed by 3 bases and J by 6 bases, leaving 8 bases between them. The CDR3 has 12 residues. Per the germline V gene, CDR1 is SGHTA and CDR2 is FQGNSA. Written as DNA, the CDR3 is TGTGCCAGCAGCTTGGGAGGCAATGGCTACACCTTC. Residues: CASSLGGNGYTF. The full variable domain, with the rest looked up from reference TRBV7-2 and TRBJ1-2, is GAGVSQSPSNKVTEKGKDVELRCDPISGHTALYWYRQSLGQGLEFLIYFQGNSAPDKSGLPSDRFSAERTGGSVSTLTIQRTQQEDSAVYLCASSLGGNGYTFGSGTRLTVV.

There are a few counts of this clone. The CDR3 sequence: CASSEAPGNQPQHF. The CDR3, as DNA: TGTGCCAGCAGTGAAGCGCCAGGGAACCAGCCCCAGCATTTT. The rearrangement links TRBV6-1 to TRBJ1-5; D is perhaps TRBD1 (5 bases). This CDR3 spans 14 amino acids. The V gene lost 0 bases and the J gene lost 7 bases, with 10 bases spanning the gap. Germline CDR1 and CDR2: MNHNS and SASEGT.

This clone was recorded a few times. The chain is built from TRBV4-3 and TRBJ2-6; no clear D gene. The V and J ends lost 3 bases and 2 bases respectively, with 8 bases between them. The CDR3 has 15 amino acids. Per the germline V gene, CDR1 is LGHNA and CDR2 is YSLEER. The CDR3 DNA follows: TGCGCCAGCAGCCATATCGGTACTGGGGCCAACGTCCTGACTTTC. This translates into CASSHIGTGANVLTF.

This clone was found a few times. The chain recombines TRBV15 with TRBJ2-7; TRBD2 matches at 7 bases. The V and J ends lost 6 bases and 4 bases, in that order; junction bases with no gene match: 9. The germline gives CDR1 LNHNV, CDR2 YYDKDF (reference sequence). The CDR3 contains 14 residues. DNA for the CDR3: TGTGCCACCAGGGGCGGGAGAATGGAGTACGAGCAGTACTTC. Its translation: CATRGGRMEYEQYF. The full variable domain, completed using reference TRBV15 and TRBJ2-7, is DAMVIQNPRYQVTQFGKPVTLSCSQTLNHNVMYWYQQKSSQAPKLLFHYYDKDFNNEADTPDNFQSRRPNTSFCFLDIRSPGLGDTAMYLCATRGGRMEYEQYFGPGTRLTVT.

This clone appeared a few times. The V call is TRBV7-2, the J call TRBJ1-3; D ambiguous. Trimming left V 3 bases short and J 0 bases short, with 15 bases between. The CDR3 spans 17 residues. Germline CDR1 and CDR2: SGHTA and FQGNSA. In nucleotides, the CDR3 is TGTGCCAGCAGCTTGAGACCAGAATTAATCTCTGGAAACACCATATATTTT. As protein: CASSLRPELISGNTIYF. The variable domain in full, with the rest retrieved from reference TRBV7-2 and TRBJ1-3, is GAGVSQSPSNKVTEKGKDVELRCDPISGHTALYWYRQSLGQGLEFLIYFQGNSAPDKSGLPSDRFSAERTGGSVSTLTIQRTQQEDSAVYLCASSLRPELISGNTIYFGEGSWLTVV.

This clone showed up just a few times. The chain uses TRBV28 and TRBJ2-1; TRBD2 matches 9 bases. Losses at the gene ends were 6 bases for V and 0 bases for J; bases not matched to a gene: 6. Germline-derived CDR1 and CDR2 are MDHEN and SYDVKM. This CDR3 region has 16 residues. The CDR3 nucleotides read TGTGCCAGCAGGGGAGCGGGAGGAAGCTCCTACAATGAGCAGTTCTTC. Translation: CASRGAGGSSYNEQFF.

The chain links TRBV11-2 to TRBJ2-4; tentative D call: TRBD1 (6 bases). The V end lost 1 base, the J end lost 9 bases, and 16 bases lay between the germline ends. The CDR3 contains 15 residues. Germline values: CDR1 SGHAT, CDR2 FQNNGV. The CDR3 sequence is CASSLARGPGGIQYF. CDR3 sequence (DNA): TGTGCCAGCAGCTTAGCCAGGGGTCCGGGCGGCATTCAGTACTTC.

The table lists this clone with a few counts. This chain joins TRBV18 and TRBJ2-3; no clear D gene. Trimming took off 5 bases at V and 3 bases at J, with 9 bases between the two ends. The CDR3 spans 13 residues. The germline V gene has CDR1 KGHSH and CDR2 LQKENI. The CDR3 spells CASSSPHTDTQYF. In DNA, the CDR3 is TGTGCCAGCTCATCGCCACATACAGATACGCAGTATTTT.

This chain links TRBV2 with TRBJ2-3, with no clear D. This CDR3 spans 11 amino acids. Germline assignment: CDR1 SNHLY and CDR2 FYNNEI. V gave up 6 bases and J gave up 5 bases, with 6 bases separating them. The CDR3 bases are TGTGCCAGCAGCCAGCGAGATACGCAGTATTTT. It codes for CASSQRDTQYF.

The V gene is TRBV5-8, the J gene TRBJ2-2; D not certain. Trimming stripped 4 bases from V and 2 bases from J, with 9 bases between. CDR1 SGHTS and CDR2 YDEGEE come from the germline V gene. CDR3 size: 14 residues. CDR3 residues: CASSTGTNTGELFF. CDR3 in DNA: TGTGCCAGCAGCACGGGCACCAACACCGGGGAGCTGTTTTTT.

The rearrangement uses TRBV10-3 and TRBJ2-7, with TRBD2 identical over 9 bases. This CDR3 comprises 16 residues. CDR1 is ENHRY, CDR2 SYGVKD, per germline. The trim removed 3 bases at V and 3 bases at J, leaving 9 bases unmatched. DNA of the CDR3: TGTGCCATCAGTGATTGGGCTCGTAGCGGGGGCTACGAGCAGTACTTC. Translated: CAISDWARSGGYEQYF.

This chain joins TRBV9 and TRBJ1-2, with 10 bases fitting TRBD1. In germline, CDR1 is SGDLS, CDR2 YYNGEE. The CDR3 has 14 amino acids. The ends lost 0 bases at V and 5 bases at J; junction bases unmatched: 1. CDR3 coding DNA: TGTGCCAGCAGCGTAGCGGGACAGGGGTATGGCTACACCTTC. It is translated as CASSVAGQGYGYTF. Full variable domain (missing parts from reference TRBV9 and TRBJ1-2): DSGVTQTPKHLITATGQRVTLRCSPRSGDLSVYWYQQSLDQGLQFLIQYYNGEERAKGNILERFSAQQFPDLHSELNLSSLELGDSALYFCASSVAGQGYGYTFGSGTRLTVV.

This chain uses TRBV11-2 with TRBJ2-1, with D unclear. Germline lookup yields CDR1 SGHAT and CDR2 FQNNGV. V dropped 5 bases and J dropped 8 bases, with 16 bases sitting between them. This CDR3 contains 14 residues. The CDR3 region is CASSPSGGGYEQFF. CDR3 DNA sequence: TGTGCCAGCAGCCCCTCAGGTGGCGGCTATGAGCAGTTCTTC.

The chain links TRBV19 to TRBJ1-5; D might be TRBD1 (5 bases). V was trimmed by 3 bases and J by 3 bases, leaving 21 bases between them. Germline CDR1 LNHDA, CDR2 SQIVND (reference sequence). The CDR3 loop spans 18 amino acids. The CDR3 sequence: CASSMAPRQSLFNQPQHF. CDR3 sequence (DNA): TGTGCCAGTAGTATGGCCCCTCGACAGTCGCTATTCAATCAGCCCCAGCATTTT.

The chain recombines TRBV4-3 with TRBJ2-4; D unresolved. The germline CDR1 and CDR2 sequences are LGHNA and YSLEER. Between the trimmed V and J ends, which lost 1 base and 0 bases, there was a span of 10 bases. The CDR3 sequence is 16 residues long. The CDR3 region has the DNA TGCGCCAGCAGCCAAGTATTAGAGCTAGCCAAAAACATTCAGTACTTC. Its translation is CASSQVLELAKNIQYF.